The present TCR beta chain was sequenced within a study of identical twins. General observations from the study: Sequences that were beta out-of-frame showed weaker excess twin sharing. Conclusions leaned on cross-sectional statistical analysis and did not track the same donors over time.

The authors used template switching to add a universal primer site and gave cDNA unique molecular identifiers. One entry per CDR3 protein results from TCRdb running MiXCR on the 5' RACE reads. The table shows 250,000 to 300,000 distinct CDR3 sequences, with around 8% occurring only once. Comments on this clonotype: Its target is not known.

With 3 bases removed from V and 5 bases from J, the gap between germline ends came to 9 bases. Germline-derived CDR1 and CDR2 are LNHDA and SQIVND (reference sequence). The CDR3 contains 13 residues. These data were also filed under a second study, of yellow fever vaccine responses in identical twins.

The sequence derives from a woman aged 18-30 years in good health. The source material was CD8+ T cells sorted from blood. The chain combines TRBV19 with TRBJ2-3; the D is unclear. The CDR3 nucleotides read TGTGCCAGTAGTATTGCGAACAAAGATACGCAGTATTTT. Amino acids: CASSIANKDTQYF.